This T cell receptor beta chain was recovered during a study of T-cell reconstitution after alpha-beta-depleted transplantation in children (TCRdb year 2016). Describing the broader study: Using TCR repertoire profiling, the study followed T-cell immune reconstitution in a quantitative way in children after TCRalphabeta/CD19-depleted allogeneic hematopoietic cell transplantation.

Study-wide conclusions, independent of this receptor: Hyperexpanded clone frequencies declined over subsequent months; after one year, T-cell counts and TCRbeta diversity were mostly attributed to newly produced T cells. About two months after transplant, the apparently early recovery of alphabetaT-cell counts reportedly depended on just several hundred clones that had expanded rapidly and came from non-depleted graft cells. In some patients, the high TCRbeta diversity seen at day 60 was put down to recipient T cells and intrathymic progenitors that had survived conditioning.

The CDR3 has 13 amino acids, counting the end cysteine and phenylalanine. Only CDR3 DNA remains: 39 bases, in frame from the first base. The junction carries 6 bases between V and J, which are trimmed by 3 bases and 1 base respectively. For CDR1 and CDR2, the germline V gene lists SQVTM and ANQGSEA. What the treatment or condition label conveys for this sample: allogeneic hematopoietic cell transplantation with graft depleted of TCRalphabeta T cells and CD19 B cells. The children who served as transplant recipients had been given grafts of TCRalphabeta/CD19-depleted allogeneic hematopoietic cells. The method was PCR. Sequencing instrument: Illumina HiSeq 2500. To normalize quantification of the TCRbeta repertoire, the TCR libraries were built with molecular barcoding that relied on unique molecular identifiers. TCRdb trimmed the raw reads at Q25, called clones with MiXCR and kept productive beta chains. Rows with a matching CDR3 protein are joined into one entry that keeps the most common DNA and genes. This sample gives 500,000 to 750,000 distinct CDR3 sequences in total; 25% to 30% of them show up just once. The top ten clones comprise 35% to 40% of the sample.

On this clonotype: The antigen it binds to is not known. The record has no base qualities; no much larger clone is one base away.

The specimen comprised PBMCs, sampled before TCRalphabeta/CD19-depleted stem cell transplant. The rearranged segments are TRBV29-1 and TRBJ2-2; too little of a D gene remains to name it. This receptor was obtained from a boy under two years old with Wiskott-Aldrich syndrome, due to receive a stem cell transplant. The DNA sequence reads TGCAGCGTTGAGGTGAAGAACACCGGGGAGCTGTTTTTT. Its translation is CSVEVKNTGELFF.